This entry lists 27 T cell receptor beta chains sequenced from one sample in a study of cytotoxic CD8 clonotypes in ibrutinib-treated CLL. The protocol was immunoSEQ multiplex PCR, while the TCRdb copy is restricted to in-frame clones and leaves out a portion. The table includes over 95,000 clones, approximately 58% detected once. The sample in question was PBMCs, obtained after 24 months of ibrutinib treatment. All receptors derive from a human donor with chronic lymphocytic leukemia.

CDR3 sequence (DNA): TGTGCCAGCAGTGAAGCGGATGAAAAACTGTTTTTT. It yields the protein CASSEADEKLFF. The gene calls are TRBV2 and TRBJ1-4; the D is unclear. The length of the CDR3 is 12 residues. The V and J ends lost 0 bases and 6 bases respectively, with 2 bases between them. CDR1 is SNHLY, CDR2 FYNNEI, per germline.

The J gene is TRBJ2-7, the V gene TRBV18; 7 bases match TRBD1. The germline V gene encodes CDR1 KGHSH and CDR2 LQKENI. This CDR3 spans 15 amino acids. V lost 2 bases, J lost 5 bases, and 9 bases stayed unmatched. CDR3 residues: CASSPGKGARNEQYF. DNA for the CDR3: TGTGCCAGCTCACCAGGAAAGGGGGCCAGGAACGAGCAGTACTTC.

This clone was detected a few times. V usage is TRBV30 and J usage is TRBJ1-2; 8 nucleotides match TRBD1. This CDR3 has 14 amino acids. Germline assignment: CDR1 GTSNPN and CDR2 SVGIG (reference sequence). Trimming took 0 bases from V and 8 from J; bases not matched to a gene: 8. CDR3 loop: CAWSVRTGMQGYTF. Here the CDR3 DNA reads TGTGCCTGGAGTGTTCGGACAGGGATGCAGGGCTACACCTTC.

V is TRBV5-1 and J is TRBJ2-7; possibly TRBD1 for D (5 bases). Germline CDR1 is SGHRS and CDR2 is YFSETQ. V was pared by 5 bases and J by 1 base, with 13 bases between. This CDR3 region has 14 residues. The chain's CDR3 is CASRLGVASYEQYF. CDR3 nucleotide sequence: TGCGCCAGCAGATTAGGGGTTGCTTCCTACGAGCAGTACTTC.

The genes are TRBV2 and TRBJ2-3, with 15 positions matching TRBD2. This CDR3 region has 18 residues. Germline lookup yields CDR1 SNHLY and CDR2 FYNNEI. After removal of 8 bases from V and 1 base from J, the junction contained 10 bases not matched to a gene. The CDR3 sequence: CASAVPGLAGGRTDTQYF. The CDR3 nucleotides read TGTGCCAGCGCGGTCCCGGGACTAGCGGGGGGCCGCACAGATACGCAGTATTTT.

The chain couples TRBV9 to TRBJ1-1; 8 bases agree with TRBD1. CDR1 is SGDLS, CDR2 YYNGEE, per germline. The CDR3 loop spans 16 amino acids. Unmatched junction bases numbered 10, after V lost 4 bases and J lost 2 bases. CDR3 loop: CASSPQGASYNTEAFF. The DNA for the CDR3 is TGTGCCAGCAGCCCCCAGGGGGCTAGCTACAACACTGAAGCTTTCTTT.

Only one count was recorded for this clone. The V and J genes are TRBV7-2 and TRBJ2-7; a possible D gene is TRBD1 (6 bases). The V gene lost 4 bases and the J gene lost 6 bases, with 13 bases spanning the gap. Looked up from germline, CDR1 is SGHTA and CDR2 is FQGNSA. CDR3 length: 13 amino acids. The CDR3 DNA reads TGTGCCAGCAGCTCCATACAGGGTAGCGAGCAGTACTTC. Protein sequence: CASSSIQGSEQYF.

The rearrangement joins TRBV13 to TRBJ1-1, with a weak D call TRBD1 (5 bases). The CDR3 runs to 17 residues. Per the germline V gene, CDR1 is PRHDT and CDR2 is FYEKMQ (reference sequence). The V and J ends lost 4 bases and 0 bases respectively, with 18 bases between them. CDR3 in amino acids: CASSYSLKGLMNTEAFF. The CDR3 nucleotides read TGTGCCAGCAGCTATTCCCTGAAGGGACTCATGAACACTGAAGCTTTCTTT.

The rearrangement joins TRBV6-5 to TRBJ1-5; the D is unclear. The CDR3 consists of 14 residues. Trimming pared 6 bases from V and 5 bases from J, leaving 14 bases between. Germline lookup yields CDR1 MNHEY and CDR2 SVGAGI. CDR3 sequence reads: CASSRTGIDQPQHF. Written as DNA, the CDR3 is TGTGCCAGCAGCCGGACTGGGATCGATCAGCCCCAGCATTTT.

The chain has TRBV7-8 and TRBJ1-1; the D gene is possibly TRBD1 (5 bases). The length of the CDR3 is 14 residues. Between the trimmed V and J ends, which lost 5 bases and 2 bases, there was a span of 12 bases. Germline V CDR1 and CDR2: SGHVS, FQNEAQ. For the CDR3, the DNA is TGTGCCAGCAGCCCGCGGGGGGAAAACACTGAAGCTTTCTTT. It specifies CASSPRGENTEAFF.

This clone was observed a handful of times. This rearrangement joins TRBV5-1 to TRBJ2-7; the match to TRBD2 covers 9 bases. The ends lost 1 base at V and 6 bases at J; junction bases unmatched: 2. The germline V gene has CDR1 SGHRS and CDR2 YFSETQ. This CDR3 is built from 13 residues. Here the CDR3 DNA reads TGCGCCAGCAGCTTGCCTAGCGGGGTCGAGCAGTACTTC. This encodes CASSLPSGVEQYF.

V is TRBV5-1 and J is TRBJ2-5; 7 bases match TRBD1. V lost 4 bases and J lost 3; bases outside the gene matches: 6. Germline values: CDR1 SGHRS, CDR2 YFSETQ. The length of the CDR3 is 14 residues. CDR3 coding DNA: TGCGCCAGCAGCACATACAGGGGAGAAGAGACCCAGTACTTC. It codes for CASSTYRGEETQYF.

The V and J genes are TRBV18 and TRBJ1-1; TRBD1 is a possible D gene (5 bases). CDR1 KGHSH and CDR2 LQKENI come from the germline V gene. V lost 6 bases to trimming and J lost 4 bases, with 15 bases between them. The CDR3 length is 14 residues. This chain's CDR3 is CASSPVGVSTEAFF. The CDR3 region has the DNA TGTGCCAGCTCCCCGGTAGGGGTATCCACTGAAGCTTTCTTT.

This clone is judged medium-sized. Compared with germline, one end of the junction differs, possibly owing to a read error. The V call is TRBV6-5, the J call TRBJ1-1; possible D gene TRBD1, 6 bases. CDR3 length: 14 amino acids. Germline V gene data show CDR1 as MNHEY and CDR2 as SVGAGI. CDR3 in DNA: TGTGCCAGCAGGTACTTGACAGGGAACACTGAAGCTTTCTTT. This translates into CASRYLTGNTEAFF.

This clone was found a few times. V and J are TRBV21-1 and TRBJ1-1. TRBV21-1 is annotated as a pseudogene. The CDR3 consists of 12 residues. For the CDR3, the DNA is TGTGCCAGTTTGTATCTGAACACTGAAGCTTTCTTT. Encoded protein: CASLYLNTEAFF.

J is TRBJ2-2 and V is TRBV2; no clear D. The CDR3 contains 14 residues. Per germline, CDR1 SNHLY and CDR2 FYNNEI. Trimming removed 5 bases from V and 5 bases from J, with 12 bases in between. CDR3 nucleotides: TGTGCCAGCAGTTCGGTCCCAACAACCGGGGAGCTGTTTTTT. This sequence encodes CASSSVPTTGELFF.

The rearrangement uses TRBV18 and TRBJ2-7; no firm D call. CDR3 size: 13 residues. Trimming took off 2 bases at V and 1 base at J, with 6 bases between the two ends. Germline loops: CDR1 KGHSH, CDR2 LQKENI. The chain's CDR3 is CASSPSPSYEQYF. The CDR3 DNA reads as TGTGCCAGCTCACCAAGCCCTTCCTACGAGCAGTACTTC.

The CDR3 bases are TGTGCCAGCAGCTTAGCGTTAGATCGGCCCCAGCATTTT. Encoded protein: CASSLALDRPQHF. V is TRBV7-8 and J is TRBJ1-5; D gene ambiguous. V was shortened by 0 bases and J by 9 bases, with 9 bases between the two germline ends. The CDR3 spans 13 residues. Germline assignment: CDR1 SGHVS and CDR2 FQNEAQ.

This clone came up a few times. The chain is built from TRBV5-1 and TRBJ2-7; a weak D match, TRBD1 (5 bases). The CDR3 is 15 amino acids. V shed 4 bases and J shed 5 bases, with 19 bases lying between them. The germline V gene has CDR1 SGHRS and CDR2 YFSETQ. The CDR3 spells CASSRLGASRDEQYF. The CDR3 DNA follows: TGCGCCAGCAGCCGCTTAGGGGCATCCCGGGACGAGCAGTACTTC.

V and J are TRBV27 and TRBJ1-6, with TRBD1 as a possible D gene (6 bases). The CDR3 has 17 residues. Trimming removed 3 bases from V and 7 bases from J, with 19 bases in between. CDR1 is MNHEY, CDR2 SMNVEV, per germline (reference sequence). The CDR3 coding sequence is TGTGCCAGCAGTTTCGAACAGGGATCTTTACTGAATTCACCCCTCCACTTT. As protein: CASSFEQGSLLNSPLHF.

This chain links TRBV10-2 with TRBJ2-5; no definite D call. Germline loops: CDR1 WSHSY, CDR2 SAAADI. Deletions cut 8 bases from V and 3 bases from J, with 10 bases between. There are 12 residues in the CDR3. Here the CDR3 DNA reads TGCGCCAGCGGGGTAAGGGAAGAGACCCAGTACTTC. Protein: CASGVREETQYF.

This chain uses TRBV11-1 with TRBJ2-3; D is undetermined. Trimming stripped 5 bases from V and 0 bases from J, with 12 bases between. The CDR3 contains 15 residues. Germline-derived CDR1 and CDR2 are SGHAT and FQDESV (reference sequence). Here the CDR3 DNA reads TGTGCCAGCAGCACATTCACCATGAGCACAGATACGCAGTATTTT. This encodes CASSTFTMSTDTQYF.

A few counts support this clone. This rearrangement joins TRBV6-1 to TRBJ2-1, with TRBD1 identical over 7 bases. Per germline, CDR1 MNHNS and CDR2 SASEGT. The length of the CDR3 is 12 residues. With 11 bases clipped from V and 9 bases from J, the junction kept 10 bases outside the gene matches. The CDR3 DNA reads as TGTGCCGCAAGACAGGGCGCCGCTGAGCAGTTCTTC. Amino acids: CAARQGAAEQFF.

The chain joins TRBV2 to TRBJ2-3, with a tentative D call TRBD2 (7 bases). This CDR3 region has 14 residues. The V end lost 11 bases, the J end lost 1 base, and 16 bases lay between the germline ends. CDR1 is SNHLY, CDR2 FYNNEI, per germline. CDR3 loop: CAGGAYWGTDTQYF. CDR3 in DNA: TGTGCCGGGGGGGCCTACTGGGGCACAGATACGCAGTATTTT.

This chain links TRBV6-4 with TRBJ1-6; a possible D gene is TRBD1 (6 bases). In germline, CDR1 is MRHNA, CDR2 SNTAGT. This CDR3 is 17 amino acids long. The V end lost 0 bases, the J end lost 5 bases, and 14 bases lay between the germline ends. CDR3 nucleotides: TGTGCCAGCAGTGACTCGAGAGTTGGGGGCCATAATTCACCCCTCCACTTT. Amino acid sequence: CASSDSRVGGHNSPLHF.

The V gene is TRBV5-5, the J gene TRBJ2-3; D perhaps matches TRBD2 (5 bases). V was clipped by 0 bases and J by 2 bases, with 13 bases between them. CDR1 and CDR2 (germline): SGHKS, YYEKEE (reference sequence). The CDR3 sequence is 16 residues long. The DNA for the CDR3 is TGTGCCAGCAGCTTGGCGGGGATACTAAACACAGATACGCAGTATTTT. This sequence encodes CASSLAGILNTDTQYF.

The chain employs TRBV25-1 and TRBJ2-7; D not certain. Germline CDR1 MGHDK, CDR2 SYGVNS. Trimming removed 1 base at V and 3 bases at J, with 10 bases between. CDR3 length: 14 residues. CDR3 region: CASSESGRDYEQYF. Here the CDR3 DNA reads TGTGCCAGCAGTGAATCTGGCAGAGACTACGAGCAGTACTTC.